This entry concerns a single T cell receptor beta chain. In the original analysis: Cell counts per sample came from amplifying reference gene primers. Sequencing was performed with immunoSEQ multiplex PCR; in TCRdb, only in-frame clones are kept and a portion is missing. For V, J and clone size, that table is used; D and trimming come from the DNA. The sample comprises 65,000 to 80,000 clones, roughly nine tenths of which are singletons, and approximately 15% rests with the top ten. This specimen belongs to a study of blood T cell repertoires in COVID-19. Study overall: Nucleic acid was either cDNA or gDNA, and it came from T cells, B-cell-depleted T cells, or PBMCs.

The CDR3 contains 15 residues. Germline CDR1 and CDR2: SGHRS and YFSETQ. Trimming pared 1 base from V and 0 bases from J, leaving 8 bases between. The chain recombines TRBV5-1 with TRBJ1-5, with TRBD1 as a possible D gene (6 bases). This clonotype originated in a man of 80 years or more in a cohort sampled during active COVID-19. The sequencing sample was made of peripheral blood. CDR3 sequence: CASSLTGSSNQPQHF. DNA for the CDR3: TGCGCCAGCAGCTTGACAGGGTCTAGCAATCAGCCCCAGCATTTT.